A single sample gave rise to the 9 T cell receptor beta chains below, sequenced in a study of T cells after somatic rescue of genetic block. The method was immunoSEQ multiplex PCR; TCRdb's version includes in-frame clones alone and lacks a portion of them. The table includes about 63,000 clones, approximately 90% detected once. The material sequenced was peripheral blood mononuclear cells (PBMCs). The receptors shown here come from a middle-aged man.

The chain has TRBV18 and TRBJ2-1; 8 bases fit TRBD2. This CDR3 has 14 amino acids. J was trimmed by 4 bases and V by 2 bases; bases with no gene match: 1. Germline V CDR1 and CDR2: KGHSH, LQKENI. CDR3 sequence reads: CASSPGTSYNEQFF. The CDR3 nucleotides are TGTGCCAGCTCACCAGGGACTAGTTACAATGAGCAGTTCTTC.

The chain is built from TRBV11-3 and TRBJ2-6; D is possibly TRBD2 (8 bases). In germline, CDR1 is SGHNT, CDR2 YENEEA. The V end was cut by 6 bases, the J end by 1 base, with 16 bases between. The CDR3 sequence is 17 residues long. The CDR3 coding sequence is TGTGCCAGCAGTAGGGGGCTAGCGGGTTCTGGGGCCAACGTCCTGACTTTC. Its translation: CASSRGLAGSGANVLTF.

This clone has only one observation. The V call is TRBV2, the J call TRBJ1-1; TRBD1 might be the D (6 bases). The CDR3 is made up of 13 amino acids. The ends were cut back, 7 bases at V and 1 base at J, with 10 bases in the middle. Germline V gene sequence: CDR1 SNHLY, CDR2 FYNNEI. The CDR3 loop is CASNRAGNTEAFF. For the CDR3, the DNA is TGTGCCAGCAACAGGGCAGGGAACACTGAAGCTTTCTTT.

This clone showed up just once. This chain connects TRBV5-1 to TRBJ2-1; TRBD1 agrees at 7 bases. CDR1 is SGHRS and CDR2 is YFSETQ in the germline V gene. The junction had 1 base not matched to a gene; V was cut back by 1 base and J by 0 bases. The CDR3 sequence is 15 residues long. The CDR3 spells CASSLNRGSYNEQFF. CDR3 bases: TGCGCCAGCAGCTTGAACAGGGGCTCCTACAATGAGCAGTTCTTC.

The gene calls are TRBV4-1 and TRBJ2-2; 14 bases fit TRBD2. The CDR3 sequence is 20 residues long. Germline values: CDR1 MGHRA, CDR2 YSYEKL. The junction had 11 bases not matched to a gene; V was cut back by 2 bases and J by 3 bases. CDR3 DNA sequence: TGCGCCAGCAGCCAACCTCCCGGGACTAGCGGGAGAAGTGACACCGGGGAGCTGTTTTTT. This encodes CASSQPPGTSGRSDTGELFF.

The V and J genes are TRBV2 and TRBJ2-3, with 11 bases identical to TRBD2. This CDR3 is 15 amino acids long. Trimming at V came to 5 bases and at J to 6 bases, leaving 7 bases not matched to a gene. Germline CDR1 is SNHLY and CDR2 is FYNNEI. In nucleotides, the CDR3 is TGTGCCAGCAGTTACACTAGCGGGAGTGGTGATACGCAGTATTTT. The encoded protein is CASSYTSGSGDTQYF.

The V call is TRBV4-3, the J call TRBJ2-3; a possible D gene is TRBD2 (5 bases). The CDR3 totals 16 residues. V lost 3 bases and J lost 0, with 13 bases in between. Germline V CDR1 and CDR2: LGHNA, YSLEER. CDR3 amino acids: CASSHRAASSTDTQYF. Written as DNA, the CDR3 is TGCGCCAGCAGCCACCGAGCGGCATCTAGCACAGATACGCAGTATTTT.

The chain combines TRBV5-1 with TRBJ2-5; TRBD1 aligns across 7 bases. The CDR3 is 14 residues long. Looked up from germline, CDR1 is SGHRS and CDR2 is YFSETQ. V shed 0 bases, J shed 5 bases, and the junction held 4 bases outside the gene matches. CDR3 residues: CASSLVGGWETQYF. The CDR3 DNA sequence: TGCGCCAGCAGCTTGGTAGGGGGCTGGGAGACCCAGTACTTC.

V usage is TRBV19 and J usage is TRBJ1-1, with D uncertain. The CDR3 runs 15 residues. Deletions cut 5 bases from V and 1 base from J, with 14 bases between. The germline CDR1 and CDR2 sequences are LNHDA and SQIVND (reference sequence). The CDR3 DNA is TGTGCCAGTAGTCCTGACGGGAGGACGAACACTGAAGCTTTCTTT. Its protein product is CASSPDGRTNTEAFF.